Below, one T cell receptor (beta chain) is given with its context. No cognate antigen has been identified for it. Base qualities are not provided; no much larger clone lies one nucleotide away. These data originate in a study of blood T cell repertoires in COVID-19 (dated by TCRdb to about 2020). With respect to the entire study: Samples from collaborators originated in the United States, Italy and Spain and spanned both the acute and convalescent phases of COVID-19. The material from the prospective study consisted of cDNA or gDNA derived from T cells, B-cell-depleted T cells, or PBMCs. Subjects who had been exposed to COVID-19, were actively infected with it, or had recovered from it provided the deeply sampled blood TCRbeta repertoires that made up the dataset. The repertoires were released in a freely available public database meant as a resource for research on the immune response to SARS-CoV-2. The samples were drawn from two sources: the first 160 participants of the ongoing ImmuneRACE study, and 950 to 1,500 subjects contributed by 6 global collaborators. The sample metadata nearly always contained a de-identified subject ID, COVID-19 status, age in years and sex. Where available, HLA class I and class II types were obtained from metadata supplied by the sample provider rather than from assay-based typing.

In Seattle, one collaborating source enrolled patients while the infection was active and tracked those patients longitudinally over the course of disease. Collaborating institutions collected whole blood in K2EDTA tubes following their own protocols. For TCRbeta analysis, collaborators shipped samples as frozen whole blood, isolated PBMCs, or DNA extracted from either of those sample types. General conclusions and limits of the study: How much clinical and demographic metadata was included differed by source and by participant, and the metadata was provided uncurated.

TCRbeta CDR3 regions were amplified from genomic DNA by means of the immunoSEQ Assay, a bias-controlled multiplex PCR. The authors' analysis ran thus. Within the assay, amplification of reference gene primers was used to estimate how many nucleated cells each sample contained. To quantify the absolute abundance of each unique TCRbeta CDR3 rearrangement, sequence reads were collapsed and filtered. For each sample, productive Simpson clonality was calculated as the square root of Simpson's diversity index over productive rearrangements. TCRdb retrieved this table from immuneACCESS and kept in-frame rearrangements only. Not all clones are present; in checked studies, unresolved V genes account for under half, and no reason is known for the remainder. That table is the source of V, J and clone size, and D and trimming were worked out from the DNA. In this sample the table shows fewer than 300,000 clones, roughly nine tenths of which occur a single time. Roughly 2.3% of the sample lies in the top ten.

Via the germline V gene (reference sequence), CDR1 is LNHDA and CDR2 SQIVND. The CDR3 covers 13 residues, taking in both the cysteine and the phenylalanine. Only the CDR3 DNA stays, 39 bases, in frame from base 1. The V end loses 9 bases and the J end loses 4 bases, and a stretch of 15 bases separates them. In this chain, TRBV19 is recombined with TRBJ1-2; no D gene can be assigned with confidence. The sequence was collected from a young woman with COVID-19, enrolled during active disease. Sequencing used peripheral blood. The CDR3 in this case is CASHLRGGYGYTF. The nucleotide sequence reads as follows: TGTGCCAGCCACCTTCGGGGTGGCTATGGCTACACCTTC.